The entry below gives a single T cell receptor beta chain sequence along with its context. There is no known antigen for this receptor. The input lacks base qualities; no much larger clone sits a single base away. At diagnosis, tumor, uninvolved tumor-adjacent lung and peripheral blood were collected and then preserved as a mix of FFPE and fresh-frozen material. For TCR repertoire profiling, blood samples were analyzed as peripheral blood mononuclear cells. The sample originates from a study of T cells in localized non-small cell lung cancer (dated by TCRdb to 2018 to 2020). Looking at the study overall: The study examined T cell repertoires in under 300 patients with early-stage NSCLC and compared tumors with uninvolved tumor-adjacent lungs. The cohort comprised 200 to 300 treatment-naïve NSCLC patients with resected, localized lung tumors. A mean age of around 66 years was recorded for the NSCLC patients, of whom 129 were male and 95 to 110 were female.

Trimming at the junction amounts to 4 bases on V and 1 base on J, and the germline ends lie 14 bases apart. Sequences MNHNS (CDR1) and SASEGT (CDR2) are obtained from the germline V gene. The CDR3 numbers 16 residues from cysteine through phenylalanine. Only the CDR3 region is kept as DNA, spanning 48 bases read in frame from base 1. TCR beta CDR3 regions were sequenced from DNA using the immunoSEQ Assay. Processing in the source paper ran as follows. To compute T cell density, TCR beta template counts were normalized to usable DNA, which was estimated by amplifying housekeeping genes. Richness was estimated using the preseqR package, with extrapolation to 400,000 templates for PBMC samples and to 120,000 templates for tissue samples. Clonality was defined by subtracting Pielou's evenness from one. To identify tissue-enriched TCRs, differential abundance testing was run on productive amino-acid clonotypes with a minimum total count of 5 and an alpha of 0.1. The Jaccard Index and the Morisita Overlap Index were used to measure repertoire overlap between compartments. GLIPH grouped TCR beta CDR3s together with public tetramer-defined viral CDR3s, and a viral motif had to include at least three viral sequences and also show V-gene enrichment. TCRdb holds this immuneACCESS table with in-frame rearrangements only. Some clones are missing; in checked studies, unresolved V genes explain under half, and the rest has no known cause. Clonal size and the V and J genes are those of that table, whereas D and trimming came from the DNA. The table for this sample lists roughly 67,000 clones; approximately 85% of them were counted only once. Less than 15% of the sample is in the top ten clones.

The paper as a whole reports these results and caveats: Because multi-region tumor sequencing was not performed, intratumor heterogeneity could not be ruled out. Longer overall survival was associated with higher blood T cell density, whereas shorter survival was associated with higher adjacent-lung clonality. The highest T cell clonality was observed in uninvolved tumor-adjacent lung, where clonality exceeded that of tumor, suggesting that antigenic responses were more focused in uninvolved tumor-adjacent lung. Since the design was exploratory, TCR variables were selected using unadjusted p-values with no false-discovery rate correction. A median of 57 of the top 100 tumor clones turned up in the paired uninvolved adjacent lung, and some 27 of those clones also ranked among the top 100 of that same adjacent lung.

This sequence originates from a female donor of 60 years or more with stage I lung adenocarcinoma. The input for sequencing was peripheral blood, taken before any cancer treatment. The chain is made from TRBV6-1 and TRBJ1-5, and TRBD1 may be the D gene, going by 6 matching bases. The nucleotides read TGTGCCAGCAGTGTAGAACAGGGATACAGCAATCAGCCCCAGCATTTT. Its translation reads: CASSVEQGYSNQPQHF.